This T cell receptor beta chain was documented in a study of cytomegalovirus exposure and HLA in healthy donors. The V and J ends lost 3 bases and 6 bases, in that order; junction bases with no gene match: 18. CDR1 is LGHNA and CDR2 is YNFKEQ in the germline V gene. The CDR3 covers 20 residues. Broader study findings: In vitro, a few CMV-associated chains proved specific for CMV antigens. According to the study, 150 to 200 TCR beta chains were cytomegalovirus-associated. V- and J-gene trimming in TCR beta was tied to a missense DCLRE1C variant by an analysis performed later.

The PCR was carried out with 60 Vbeta primers and 13 Jbeta primers. The repertoire was sequenced with immunoSEQ multiplex PCR; TCRdb's copy has only in-frame clones and lacks some. This repertoire shows some 130,000 clones, around 80% found once; its top ten account for 2.5% to 3.5%. Of note for this clone: Its antigen is undetermined.

Sequenced input: PBMCs. The clonotype was recovered from a boy aged 2-9 years in good health and CMV-seronegative. The gene calls are TRBV4-2 and TRBJ2-3; 13 bases align to TRBD2. The CDR3 coding sequence is TGTGCCAGCAGCCATCCCGGACTAGCGGGAGCAACAGCAGACATGGATACGCAGTATTTT. Translating gives CASSHPGLAGATADMDTQYF.